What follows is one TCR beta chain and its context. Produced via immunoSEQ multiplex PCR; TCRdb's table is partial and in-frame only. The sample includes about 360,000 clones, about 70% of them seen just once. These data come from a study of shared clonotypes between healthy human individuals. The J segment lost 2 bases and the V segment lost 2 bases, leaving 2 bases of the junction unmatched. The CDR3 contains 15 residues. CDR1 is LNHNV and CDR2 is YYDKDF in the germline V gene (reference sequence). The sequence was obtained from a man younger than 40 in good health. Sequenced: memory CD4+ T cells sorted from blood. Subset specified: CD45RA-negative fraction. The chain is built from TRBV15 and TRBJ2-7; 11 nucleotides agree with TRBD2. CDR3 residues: CATSRPSGRPYEQYF. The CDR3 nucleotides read TGTGCCACCAGCAGACCTAGCGGGAGGCCCTACGAGCAGTACTTC.